These 5 T cell receptor beta chains were all obtained from the same sample, sequenced in a study of T cells in women clearing cervical HPV infection. The repertoire was sequenced with immunoSEQ multiplex PCR; TCRdb's copy has only in-frame clones and lacks some. The sample table sets out fewer than 40,000 clones. Material: blood buffy coat. Every receptor here comes from a woman aged 18-70 years with a cervical HPV16 infection that either progressed to CIN3+ or cleared (not recorded which).

A word on this clone: The read terminates 3 residues before the CDR3 end, so the remaining end is supplied by the germline J gene. This sequence joins TRBV19 and TRBJ2-1; possibly TRBD1 for D (6 bases). This CDR3 has 16 residues. From germline, CDR1 is LNHDA and CDR2 SQIVND (reference sequence). Trimming cost V 3 bases and J 1 base, with 13 bases left between them. The CDR3 loop is CASSITGTNSYNEQFF. The covered CDR3 bases are TGTGCCAGTAGTATCACCGGGACAAATTCCTACAATGAG.

With regard to this clone: The read terminates 3 residues before the CDR3 end, so the remaining end is supplied by the germline J gene. V is TRBV5-5 and J is TRBJ1-4, with 7 nucleotides matching TRBD1. Germline CDR1 reads SGHKS; CDR2 reads YYEKEE (reference sequence). Losses at the gene ends were 0 bases for V and 5 bases for J; bases not matched to a gene: 4. The CDR3 is 15 amino acids. The covered CDR3 bases are TGTGCCAGCAGCTTGGTACGGGGACAGAATGAAAAA. This translates into CASSLVRGQNEK. The CDR3 in full is CASSLVRGQNEKLFF.

For this clone: One end of the junction does not line up with germline, which may come from a read error. The read is 3 residues too short to cover the CDR3 end, so that end is filled in from the germline J gene. The chain has TRBV4-2 and TRBJ2-2; 7 bases agree with TRBD2. Per germline, CDR1 LGHNA and CDR2 YNFKEQ. The CDR3 sequence is 16 residues long. CDR3 DNA, as far as it was read: TGCGCCAGCAGCCCCCACCACGGACTAGGTGGCGGGGAG. Amino acids: CASSPHHGLGGGE. The whole CDR3 reads CASSPHHGLGGGELFF.

The sequenced CDR3 bases are TGTGCCAGCAGTCAAACGCGGGGAAGCGCCTACGAG. This sequence encodes CASSQTRGSAYE. The full-length CDR3 reads as CASSQTRGSAYEQYF. The genes are TRBV5-6 and TRBJ2-7; a possible D gene is TRBD2 (6 bases). Read data end 3 residues before the CDR3 end; the end is taken from the germline J gene. CDR3 size: 15 residues. The germline CDR1 and CDR2 sequences are SGHDT and YYEEEE. The V gene lost 5 bases and the J gene lost 2 bases, with 17 bases spanning the gap.

In regard to this clone: The read finishes 3 residues shy of the CDR3 end, and the germline J gene is used to complete it. The chain recombines TRBV20-1 with TRBJ2-3; TRBD2 might be the D (6 bases). This CDR3 has 15 amino acids. Germline V CDR1 and CDR2: DFQATT, SNEGSKA (reference sequence). With 1 base removed from V and 1 base from J, the gap between germline ends came to 12 bases. The sequenced CDR3 bases are TGCAGTGCTAGAGGAGTGGCTAGCGGCACAGATACG. The encoded protein is CSARGVASGTDT. The whole CDR3 protein is CSARGVASGTDTQYF.